The 20 T cell receptor beta chains reported below all come from one sample, sequenced in a study of patients and donors after allogeneic stem cell transplantation. TCRdb called the RT-PCR reads again in MiXCR, with one record for every CDR3 protein. The data hold 150,000 to 200,000 distinct CDR3 sequences, with roughly 31% observed a single time. Sequenced: blood, either unsorted or a sorted T cell fraction (not recorded which). Every receptor here comes from a human donor who was either an allogeneic HSCT recipient or a stem cell or donor lymphocyte infusion donor (not recorded which). It is not recorded whose cells these are; they may come from a transplant donor.

The rearrangement joins TRBV7-9 to TRBJ1-2, with D possibly matching TRBD1 (5 bases). The V gene's germline CDR1 is SEHNR and CDR2 FQNEAQ (reference sequence). Trimming shortened V by 5 bases and J by 5 bases, and 15 bases separated the two germline ends. This CDR3 is 14 amino acids long. CDR3 nucleotide sequence: TGTGCCAGCAGCCACCCGGGACTAAAATATGGCTACACCTTC. It translates to CASSHPGLKYGYTF. The full variable domain, with the rest looked up from reference TRBV7-9 and TRBJ1-2, is DTGVSQNPRHKITKRGQNVTFRCDPISEHNRLYWYRQTLGQGPEFLTYFQNEAQLEKSRLLSDRFSAERPKGSFSTLEIQRTEQGDSAMYLCASSHPGLKYGYTFGSGTRLTVV.

The chain employs TRBV4-1 and TRBJ1-1; unclear D gene. Germline CDR1 MGHRA, CDR2 YSYEKL. The CDR3 has 19 amino acids. The V and J ends lost 0 bases and 1 base respectively, with 21 bases between them. The CDR3 is CASSQDPRRDKDPNTEAFF. The CDR3 bases are TGCGCCAGCAGCCAAGATCCTCGCCGCGACAAGGACCCGAACACTGAAGCTTTCTTT.

This clonotype was counted between two and nine times. The chain uses TRBV20-1 and TRBJ2-1; 12 bases are a match to TRBD2. V lost 5 bases and J lost 7; bases outside the gene matches: 6. Germline CDR1 and CDR2: DFQATT and SNEGSKA (reference sequence). The CDR3 consists of 14 residues. The CDR3 DNA is TGCAGTGCTGGCCTGACTAGCGGGGGAAATGAGCAGTTCTTC. Amino acids: CSAGLTSGGNEQFF.

The rearrangement joins TRBV2 to TRBJ2-3; D not resolved. This CDR3 is built from 14 residues. Between the trimmed V and J ends, which lost 3 bases and 1 base, there was a span of 8 bases. Germline lookup yields CDR1 SNHLY and CDR2 FYNNEI. The CDR3 spells CASSENSGTDTQYF. The DNA for the CDR3 is TGTGCCAGCAGTGAGAATTCGGGCACAGATACGCAGTATTTT.

The genes are TRBV28 and TRBJ2-7; TRBD2 matches 13 bases. V trimming: 2 bases; J trimming: 2 bases; junction bases outside the gene matches: 9. The CDR3 length is 18 residues. The germline V gene has CDR1 MDHEN and CDR2 SYDVKM. The CDR3 coding sequence is TGTGCCAGCAGTTTACAGCGGACTAGCGGGAGTAGAACCTACGAGCAGTACTTC. The encoded protein is CASSLQRTSGSRTYEQYF.

This clonotype occurred many times. The V and J genes are TRBV24-1 and TRBJ2-5; possible D gene TRBD2, 5 bases. Trimming took off 4 bases at V and 2 bases at J, with 13 bases between the two ends. The length of the CDR3 is 15 residues. The germline V gene has CDR1 KGHDR and CDR2 SFDVKD. The CDR3 is CATSDQSPGQETQYF. In nucleotides, the CDR3 is TGTGCCACCAGTGACCAAAGTCCGGGACAAGAGACCCAGTACTTC.

This clonotype was detected a few times. The chain carries TRBV4-2 and TRBJ2-7, with 7 bases fitting TRBD2. Germline V lookup: CDR1 LGHNA, CDR2 YNFKEQ. The CDR3 runs 14 residues. V lost 4 bases, J lost 6 bases, and 9 bases stayed unmatched. CDR3 sequence (DNA): TGTGCCAGCAGCCCACGCGGGAGCGAATGCGAGCAGTACTTC. It codes for CASSPRGSECEQYF.

This chain joins TRBV9 and TRBJ2-7; a possible D gene is TRBD1 (6 bases). V was shortened by 3 bases and J by 3 bases, with 16 bases between the two germline ends. Germline CDR1 SGDLS, CDR2 YYNGEE. The CDR3 totals 15 residues. The CDR3 sequence: CASSAGLGQIYEQYF. DNA of the CDR3: TGTGCCAGCAGCGCAGGCCTAGGACAGATCTACGAGCAGTACTTC. Looking up the rest from reference TRBV9 and TRBJ2-7 gives the full variable domain: DSGVTQTPKHLITATGQRVTLRCSPRSGDLSVYWYQQSLDQGLQFLIQYYNGEERAKGNILERFSAQQFPDLHSELNLSSLELGDSALYFCASSAGLGQIYEQYFGPGTRLTVT.

V is TRBV6-5 and J is TRBJ2-4; D may be TRBD2 (6 bases). V shed 0 bases and J shed 8 bases, with 23 bases lying between them. CDR1 and CDR2 (germline): MNHEY, SVGAGI. The CDR3 loop spans 18 amino acids. The chain's CDR3 is CASSYSKGGNLGGDIQYF. The CDR3 DNA follows: TGTGCCAGCAGTTACTCGAAGGGTGGGAACCTCGGAGGGGACATTCAGTACTTC.

The chain recombines TRBV7-2 with TRBJ2-3; tentative D call: TRBD2 (5 bases). CDR3 length: 16 amino acids. CDR1 is SGHTA and CDR2 is FQGNSA in the germline V gene. V dropped 1 base and J dropped 2 bases, with 13 bases sitting between them. The CDR3 is CASSLESGWATDTQYF. The DNA of the CDR3 is TGTGCCAGCAGCTTAGAGTCGGGGTGGGCCACAGATACGCAGTATTTT. The variable domain in full, completed from reference TRBV7-2 and TRBJ2-3, reads GAGVSQSPSNKVTEKGKDVELRCDPISGHTALYWYRQSLGQGLEFLIYFQGNSAPDKSGLPSDRFSAERTGGSVSTLTIQRTQQEDSAVYLCASSLESGWATDTQYFGPGTRLTVL.

This clonotype appeared a few times. The chain uses TRBV20-1 and TRBJ2-7; 7 nucleotides align to TRBD1. Germline CDR1 DFQATT, CDR2 SNEGSKA (reference sequence). The CDR3 runs 14 residues. V lost 2 bases and J lost 3; bases outside the gene matches: 7. CDR3 bases: TGCAGTGCTAGAAGGAACAGGGGAGTCTACGAGCAGTACTTC. The encoded protein is CSARRNRGVYEQYF.

The table lists this clonotype with many counts. In DNA, the CDR3 is TGTGCCAGCAGTGGGGGACAGGTCTCTGGAAACACCATATATTTT. Encoded protein: CASSGGQVSGNTIYF. The chain couples TRBV12-3 or TRBV12-4 to TRBJ1-3, with TRBD1 matching over 8 bases. The CDR3 runs to 15 residues. The trim removed 5 bases at V and 0 bases at J, leaving 3 bases unmatched.

This chain links TRBV18 with TRBJ2-7; D not certain. Germline values: CDR1 KGHSH, CDR2 LQKENI. Trimming removed 3 bases at V and 3 bases at J, with 9 bases between. The CDR3 totals 13 residues. The CDR3 nucleotides read TGTGCCAGCTCACCCCCTTTGGACTACGAGCAGTACTTC. This translates into CASSPPLDYEQYF.

This chain joins TRBV6-5 and TRBJ2-2, with unresolved D. V was shortened by 5 bases and J by 4 bases, with 20 bases between the two germline ends. CDR1 is MNHEY, CDR2 SVGAGI, per germline. The CDR3 runs 17 residues. DNA of the CDR3: TGTGCCAGCAGTGAATCCGGGCCAGCCTTATTCACCGGGGAGCTGTTTTTT. This sequence encodes CASSESGPALFTGELFF.

The V call is TRBV29-1, the J call TRBJ2-2; 8 nucleotides line up with TRBD1. CDR1 is SQVTM and CDR2 is ANQGSEA in the germline V gene. This CDR3 region has 16 residues. V was clipped by 4 bases and J by 6 bases; unmatched bases: 13. The CDR3 loop is CSVGQGRTINAGELFF. The CDR3 DNA follows: TGCAGCGTTGGACAGGGGAGGACGATAAATGCCGGGGAGCTGTTTTTT.

The gene calls are TRBV20-1 and TRBJ2-1, with 9 nucleotides matching TRBD2. The CDR3 sequence is 15 residues long. From germline, CDR1 is DFQATT and CDR2 SNEGSKA (reference sequence). The ends lost 0 bases at V and 2 bases at J; junction bases unmatched: 2. CDR3 nucleotide sequence: TGCAGTGCTAGAGAACTAGCGGGCCCCTACAATGAGCAGTTCTTC. Translation gives CSARELAGPYNEQFF.

This clonotype was observed a few times. The chain couples TRBV7-6 to TRBJ1-5; weak D call: TRBD1 (5 bases). V was cut by 1 base and J by 5 bases, with 12 bases left in between. Germline loops: CDR1 SGHVS, CDR2 FNYEAQ. The CDR3 has 15 amino acids. CDR3: CASSLGGSSYQPQHF. For the CDR3, the DNA is TGTGCCAGCAGCTTAGGGGGCAGTTCTTATCAGCCCCAGCATTTT.

The chain employs TRBV6-2 or TRBV6-3 and TRBJ1-5; 9 bases match TRBD1. J lost 7 bases, V lost 7 bases, and 8 bases had no gene match. In germline, CDR1 is MNHEY, CDR2 SVGEGT. The CDR3 is 14 residues long. CDR3 nucleotide sequence: TGTGCCAGCAACACAGGGGGCAGGATACAGCCCCAGCATTTT. It encodes CASNTGGRIQPQHF.

The gene calls are TRBV4-2 and TRBJ2-7, with 7 positions matching TRBD2. The CDR3 contains 16 residues. Germline CDR1 and CDR2: LGHNA and YNFKEQ. The V segment lost 2 bases and the J segment 4 bases; nucleotides outside the gene matches: 11. CDR3 in amino acids: CASSQPMTSPGYEQYF. The CDR3 coding sequence is TGTGCCAGCAGCCAACCCATGACTAGCCCGGGATACGAGCAGTACTTC.

This clonotype showed up just a few times. The chain carries TRBV20-1 and TRBJ2-7, with D perhaps assigned TRBD1 or TRBD2 (5 bases each). From germline, CDR1 is DFQATT and CDR2 SNEGSKA (reference sequence). Between the trimmed V and J ends, which lost 0 bases and 5 bases, there was a span of 8 bases. The CDR3 is 12 residues long. In DNA, the CDR3 is TGCAGTGCTAGAGATATGGGACACGAGCAGTACTTC. Translated, it gives CSARDMGHEQYF.